Presented here are 11 T cell receptor beta chains from one specimen sequenced in a study of shared clonotypes between healthy human individuals. Sequencing used immunoSEQ multiplex PCR; TCRdb keeps in-frame clones, though not all of them. The sample consists of 950,000 to 1,100,000 clones, about 70% of them appearing once. Material for sequencing was memory CD4+ T cells sorted from blood. Subset specified: CD45RA-negative fraction. The receptors stem from a man aged 18 to 30 in good health.

Written as DNA, the CDR3 is TGTGCCAGCAGGCGGGACAGCCAAATGAACACTGAAGCTTTCTTT. Protein product: CASRRDSQMNTEAFF. The J gene is TRBJ1-1, the V gene TRBV27; TRBD1 matches at 7 bases. This CDR3 has 15 amino acids. Trimming at V came to 6 bases and at J to 0 bases, leaving 7 bases not matched to a gene. CDR1 MNHEY and CDR2 SMNVEV come from the germline V gene (reference sequence).

As to this clone: The junction and the germline gene differ at one end; a read error may be behind it. The chain uses TRBV7-7 and TRBJ2-2; D is perhaps TRBD2 (6 bases). Germline CDR1 is SSHAT and CDR2 is FNYEAQ (reference sequence). The CDR3 consists of 14 residues. As DNA, the CDR3 is TGTGCTAGCAGCCCCGGACTAAACACCGGGGAGCTGTTTTTT. Amino acids: CASSPGLNTGELFF.

About this clone: Other DNA sequences in this specimen translate into the identical CDR3. This chain connects TRBV5-1 to TRBJ2-2; possibly TRBD1 or TRBD2 for D (5 bases each). There are 15 residues in the CDR3. V gave up 1 base and J gave up 2 bases, with 9 bases separating them. CDR1 is SGHRS and CDR2 is YFSETQ in the germline V gene. The CDR3 sequence is CASSLTGANTGELFF. For the CDR3, the DNA is TGCGCCAGCAGCTTGACCGGGGCAAACACCGGGGAGCTGTTTTTT.

Turning to this clone: Mismatch with germline at one junction end may stem from a read error. The CDR3 protein is CASSFSAGGTDTQYF. CDR3 in DNA: TGTGCTAGCAGCTTTTCAGCGGGAGGTACAGATACGCAGTATTTT. This rearrangement joins TRBV7-7 to TRBJ2-3, with TRBD2 identical over 9 bases. In germline, CDR1 is SSHAT, CDR2 FNYEAQ (reference sequence). The CDR3 covers 15 residues.

The chain employs TRBV7-9 and TRBJ2-1; 9 bases fit TRBD2. The CDR3 length is 16 residues. The V and J ends lost 5 bases and 5 bases, in that order; junction bases with no gene match: 10. Germline values: CDR1 SEHNR, CDR2 FQNEAQ (reference sequence). The CDR3 DNA reads as TGTGCCAGCAGCAGTAAAGCGGGAGGCATTAACAATGAGCAGTTCTTC. This encodes CASSSKAGGINNEQFF.

The rearrangement links TRBV5-5 to TRBJ1-1; no clear D. V was cut by 0 bases and J by 5 bases, with 8 bases left in between. Germline V gene sequence: CDR1 SGHKS, CDR2 YYEKEE (reference sequence). This CDR3 region has 13 residues. CDR3 DNA: TGTGCCAGCAGCTTGGCCCGGCAAACTGAAGCTTTCTTT. Protein sequence: CASSLARQTEAFF.

This clone was observed once. The V call is TRBV29-1, the J call TRBJ1-2, with 9 bases fitting TRBD1. J was trimmed by 5 bases and V by 6 bases; bases with no gene match: 13. The CDR3 is 15 residues long. Germline lookup yields CDR1 SQVTM and CDR2 ANQGSEA. The CDR3 DNA sequence: TGCAGCGTCGGAGGGGGACAGGGAGGAGGGTATGGCTACACCTTC. This codes for CSVGGGQGGGYGYTF.

This chain joins TRBV2 and TRBJ1-5, with D possibly TRBD1 on 5 matching bases. V was trimmed by 6 bases and J by 3 bases, leaving 12 bases between them. CDR3 size: 14 residues. CDR1 is SNHLY, CDR2 FYNNEI, per germline. The CDR3 coding sequence is TGTGCCAGCAGGGAGACAGACCCCAATCAGCCCCAGCATTTT. Residues: CASRETDPNQPQHF.

This chain connects TRBV18 to TRBJ1-5; TRBD1 matches at 11 bases. CDR1 KGHSH and CDR2 LQKENI come from the germline V gene. The CDR3 length is 18 residues. Unmatched junction bases numbered 12, after V lost 2 bases and J lost 6 bases. The CDR3 loop reads CASSPRQSGQGVGQPQHF. CDR3 nucleotides: TGTGCCAGCTCACCAAGGCAATCGGGACAGGGGGTGGGTCAGCCCCAGCATTTT.

The chain is built from TRBV7-6 and TRBJ2-5; 10 bases agree with TRBD2. Germline V gives CDR1 SGHVS, CDR2 FNYEAQ. This CDR3 contains 16 residues. Germline trimming cut 4 bases from V and 4 bases from J; bases unmatched to any gene: 9. This CDR3 reads CASSSTLAGAGETQYF. CDR3 in DNA: TGTGCCAGCAGCTCAACTCTAGCGGGGGCGGGAGAGACCCAGTACTTC. The variable domain in full, with the rest retrieved from reference TRBV7-6 and TRBJ2-5, is GAGVSQSPRYKVTKRGQDVALRCDPISGHVSLYWYRQALGQGPEFLTYFNYEAQQDKSGLPNDRFSAERPEGSISTLTIQRTEQRDSAMYRCASSSTLAGAGETQYFGPGTRLLVL.

The chain couples TRBV12-2 to TRBJ1-4. TRBV12-2 is deemed a pseudogene. The length of the CDR3 is 17 residues. The CDR3 nucleotides read TGTGCAAGTCGCTTAGTCTTCCCAGTTAATCTAAATGAAAAACTGTTTTTT. It encodes CASRLVFPVNLNEKLFF.